This T cell receptor (beta chain) was documented in a study of beta chain features in type 1 diabetes. General study results and limits: Cells with high TCR expression could be over-represented when cDNA is sequenced. Researchers caution that PCR might favor shorter templates, equally among patients and controls.

The authors reverse transcribed all of the isolated RNA, so sequencing captured expressed TCRB transcripts. Clones were sequenced by immunoSEQ multiplex PCR, and TCRdb holds only the in-frame ones, with some missing. The data contain 120,000 to 150,000 clones, 48% of them singletons. Of note for this clone: The target antigen is unknown.

The single heparinised draw taken from each donor contained roughly 110 mL of blood on average. A CD45RO/CCR7/CD25/CD127/CD95/CD27 panel sorted naive, central memory, regulatory and stem cell-like memory CD4+ cells. Deletions cut 1 base from V and 16 bases from J, with 11 bases between. In germline, CDR1 is SNHLY, CDR2 FYNNEI. CDR3 length equals 12 residues. The sequencing sample was made of Tregs from blood. V gene TRBV2 combines with J gene TRBJ1-6, with D perhaps matching TRBD1 (5 bases). This TCR was sampled from a man aged 18 to 35 in good health. CDR3 nucleotides: TGTGCCAGCAGTGAAGGGGGCATGGGTCTCCACTTT. Translated: CASSEGGMGLHF.